This T cell receptor beta chain was recorded in a study of cytomegalovirus exposure and HLA in healthy donors. Trimming stripped 6 bases from V and 0 bases from J, with 14 bases between. The CDR3 has 15 amino acids. Germline lookup yields CDR1 MGHDK and CDR2 SYGVNS. As concerns this clone: Its specificity is unknown.

Overall study results and limits: An analysis done earlier found most TCR beta V segments productive about 87% or about 30% of the time.

The PCR ran on 60 Vbeta and 13 Jbeta primers. The method was immunoSEQ multiplex PCR; TCRdb's version includes in-frame clones alone and lacks a portion of them. The listing records around 210,000 clones. The chain couples TRBV25-1 to TRBJ1-1; TRBD1 might be the D (5 bases). The sample comprised PBMCs. The clonotype was recovered from a girl aged 2 to 9 in good health and CMV-seropositive. Here the CDR3 reads CASSREWPMNTEAFF. The CDR3 nucleotides are TGTGCCAGCAGCAGGGAATGGCCCATGAACACTGAAGCTTTCTTT. Full variable domain (remainder filled in from reference TRBV25-1 and TRBJ1-1): EADIYQTPRYLVIGTGKKITLECSQTMGHDKMYWYQQDPGMELHLIHYSYGVNSTEKGDLSSESTVSRIRTEHFPLTLESARPSHTSQYLCASSREWPMNTEAFFGQGTRLTVV.